The clone carrying this TCR beta chain qualifies as medium-sized. Its specificity is unknown. This sample was taken from a study of metastatic and nonmetastatic thyroid tumors. Background on the study: The authors compared repertoires across blood and tumor or nodule tissue from malignant and benign thyroid patients.

Treatment of any kind had been given to no patient before thyroid surgery. This CDR3 has 13 amino acids. V was pared by 3 bases and J by 1 base, with 6 bases between. Per germline, CDR1 MDHEN and CDR2 SYDVKM. Overall study results and limits: Relative to benign nodules, malignant thyroid tumors were reportedly characterized by significantly elevated TCR beta diversity in blood and tumor.

Original data processing: A classifier for distant metastasis in papillary thyroid cancer was constructed using CDR3 differences observed across clinicopathological groups. TCRdb used MiXCR to call clones anew from the PCR reads. TCRdb, not the original authors, processed these V and J calls. The table shows around 13,000 clones, with around 10% occurring only once. The sequence derives from a female donor with papillary thyroid cancer or a benign thyroid nodule (not recorded which). Some clones in this sample may be carry-over from other donors' samples. The sequencing input was blood. The chain recombines TRBV28 with TRBJ1-1; D is unclear. Here the CDR3 DNA reads TGTGCCAGCAGTTTGTTCGAGAACACTGAAGCTTTCTTT. Protein product: CASSLFENTEAFF.